This T cell receptor beta chain was sequenced during a study of blood T cells in healthy people across ages. General study points: With naive T cell percentage, TCR beta diversity showed a strong correlation. Compared with aged donors, long-lived donors showed fewer expanded clones, suggesting selection.

About this clonotype: The antigen is not known. A read error may account for a junction end that differs from germline.

Per germline, CDR1 SGHRS and CDR2 YFSETQ. The CDR3 covers 18 residues. The second PCR ran about 6 to 12 cycles with a sample-barcoded 5' primer and J-beta primers. TCRdb re-called the 5' RACE reads with MiXCR, one entry per CDR3 protein. The sample includes approximately 900,000 distinct CDR3 sequences, just under 30% seen only once; the top ten take roughly 10%. In addition, the sample was reused for a study of T cells of mothers and their children. That work states: Each mother yielded more than 9.5 million TCR beta CDR3 reads. Each child yielded 2.5 million to 3 million reads.

What was sequenced was blood. The sequence was obtained from a woman in her forties in good health. V and J are TRBV5-1 and TRBJ2-6; 9 bases match TRBD1. The CDR3 DNA reads TGCGCCGGCAGCTGGACCGGGACAGGGCGCTCTGGGGCCAACGTCCTGACTTTC. This sequence encodes CAGSWTGTGRSGANVLTF.